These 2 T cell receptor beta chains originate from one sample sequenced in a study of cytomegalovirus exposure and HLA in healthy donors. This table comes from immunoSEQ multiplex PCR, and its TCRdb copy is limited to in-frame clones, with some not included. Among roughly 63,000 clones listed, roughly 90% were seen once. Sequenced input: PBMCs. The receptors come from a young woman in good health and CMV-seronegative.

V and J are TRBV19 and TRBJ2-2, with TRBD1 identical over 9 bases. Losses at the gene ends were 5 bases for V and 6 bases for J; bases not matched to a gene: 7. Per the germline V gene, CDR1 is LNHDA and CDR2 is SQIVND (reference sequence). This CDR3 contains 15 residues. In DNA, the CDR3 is TGTGCCAGTAGTCCCGGGACAGGGAAGGCCGGGGAGCTGTTTTTT. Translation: CASSPGTGKAGELFF.

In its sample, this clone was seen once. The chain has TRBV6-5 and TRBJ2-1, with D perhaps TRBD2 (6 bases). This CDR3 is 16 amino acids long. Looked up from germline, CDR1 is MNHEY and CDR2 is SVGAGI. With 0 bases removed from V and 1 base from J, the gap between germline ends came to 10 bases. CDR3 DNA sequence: TGTGCCAGCAGTTACTCGGGACTCTCTTCCTACAATGAGCAGTTCTTC. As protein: CASSYSGLSSYNEQFF.